These T cell receptor beta chains were read from a single sample in a study of beta chain features in type 1 diabetes. Produced via immunoSEQ multiplex PCR; TCRdb's table is partial and in-frame only. Here the sample spans about 900,000 clones, roughly 15% being singletons. Sequences were obtained from naive CD4+ T cells from blood. The receptors shown here come from a woman between 18 and 29 years old in good health. CDR3s include the opening cysteine and the closing phenylalanine or tryptophan. A D gene is named only where the DNA matches it firmly. Not every row has a clone size; where given, it reads once, few, many or a size class.

TRBJ1-4	.	few	TRBV28	CASWGYEKLFF	TGTGCCAGCTGGGGGTACGAAAAACTGTTTTTT
TRBJ2-7	.	few	TRBV18	CASSPGRTPPYEQYF	TGTGCCAGCTCACCAGGCAGAACGCCACCCTACGAGCAGTACTTC
TRBJ1-1	.	.	TRBV2	CASSVLGRGDTEAFF	TGTGCCAGCAGTGTACTTGGAAGGGGAGACACTGAAGCTTTCTTT
TRBJ2-5	.	.	TRBV7-9	CASSLHSADQETQYF	TGTGCCAGCAGCTTACATTCGGCAGACCAAGAGACCCAGTACTTC
TRBJ2-5	TRBD1	.	TRBV7-9	CASSVRTGARETQYF	TGTGCCAGCAGCGTACGGACAGGGGCAAGGGAGACCCAGTACTTC
TRBJ1-2	TRBD1	.	TRBV28	CASSTPGQGSRRYGYTF	TGTGCCAGCAGCACCCCGGGACAGGGGTCAAGGCGATATGGCTACACCTTC
TRBJ1-3	.	few	TRBV6-1	CASSPNKFSGNTIYF	TGTGCCAGCAGTCCCAACAAGTTCTCTGGAAACACCATATATTTT
TRBJ2-7	.	.	TRBV2	CASTQGGSSYEQYF	TGTGCCAGCACCCAGGGGGGAAGCTCCTACGAGCAGTACTTC
TRBJ2-3	.	few	TRBV4-3	CASSQDWGLTDTQYF	TGCGCCAGCAGCCAAGATTGGGGACTGACAGATACGCAGTATTTT
TRBJ2-7	TRBD1	.	TRBV28	CASSGNVRGLGSYEQYF	TGTGCCAGCAGTGGGAATGTCAGGGGGCTTGGTTCGTACGAGCAGTACTTC
TRBJ2-5	TRBD1	.	TRBV6-6	CASRSRDRGPGTQYF	TGTGCCAGCAGAAGCCGGGACAGGGGTCCAGGGACCCAGTACTTC
TRBJ2-7	.	.	TRBV18	CASSPSSYEQYF	TGTGCCAGCTCCCCGAGCTCCTACGAGCAGTACTTC
TRBJ2-5	TRBD2	few	TRBV7-2	CASSTWTSGRGLETQYF	TGTGCCAGCAGCACCTGGACTAGCGGGAGAGGGCTGGAGACCCAGTACTTC
TRBJ2-7	.	.	TRBV6-5	CASSPGAQSGEQYF	TGTGCCAGCAGTCCCGGGGCTCAATCGGGTGAGCAGTACTTC
TRBJ2-1	TRBD2	few	TRBV10-3	CAIGREGNEQFF	TGTGCCATCGGGCGGGAGGGAAATGAGCAGTTCTTC
TRBJ2-3	TRBD2	.	TRBV7-8	CASSQGTSLSTDTQYF	TGTGCCAGCAGCCAGGGGACTAGCCTTAGCACAGATACGCAGTATTTT
TRBJ2-1	.	.	TRBV6-5	CASSYSPRLGFEQFF	TGTGCCAGCAGTTACTCCCCTCGTTTGGGCTTTGAGCAGTTCTTC
TRBJ1-4	TRBD1	.	TRBV28	CASSRHPVRGLEKLFF	TGTGCCAGCAGCCGACACCCTGTCAGGGGGCTGGAAAAACTGTTTTTT
TRBJ2-3	.	few	TRBV7-2	CASSLVGSNTDTQYF	TGTGCCAGCAGCTTAGTCGGGTCTAACACAGATACGCAGTATTTT
TRBJ1-1	.	.	TRBV25-1	CASSESLRTEAFF	TGTGCCAGCAGTGAATCCCTCCGCACTGAAGCTTTCTTT
TRBJ2-5	TRBD2	few	TRBV29-1	CSVVTSGQETQYF	TGCAGCGTTGTGACTAGCGGGCAAGAGACCCAGTACTTC
TRBJ2-1	TRBD2	.	TRBV4-3	CASSQGREGTSGKILVYEQFF	TGCGCCAGCAGCCAAGGAAGAGAAGGGACTAGCGGGAAGATATTGGTATATGAGCAGTTCTTC
TRBJ2-3	.	.	TRBV18	CASSPVQRF	TGTGCCAGCTCACCAGTTCAACGCTTT
TRBJ2-7	.	.	TRBV28	CASREGQRSSYEQYF	TGTGCCAGCAGAGAAGGACAGCGCAGCTCCTACGAGCAGTACTTC
TRBJ2-7	.	.	TRBV7-2	CASSLDPILASYEQYF	TGTGCCAGCAGCTTAGACCCGATCCTAGCGTCCTACGAGCAGTACTTC
TRBJ2-5	.	few	TRBV2	CASHVRRQETQYF	TGTGCCAGCCACGTGCGCCGTCAAGAGACCCAGTACTTC
TRBJ2-5	.	.	TRBV5-4	CASSLVRDQETQYF	TGTGCCAGCAGCTTGGTCAGGGACCAGGAGACCCAGTACTTC
TRBJ1-3	.	.	TRBV11-2	CASAVIGVTLAGNTIYF	TGTGCCAGCGCGGTCATAGGGGTGACCCTCGCTGGAAACACCATATATTTT
TRBJ1-5	TRBD1	.	TRBV19	CASSVADRDTRPQHF	TGTGCCAGTAGCGTCGCGGACAGGGACACTCGGCCCCAGCATTTT
TRBJ2-1	TRBD2	few	TRBV13	CASSLGGRVGNEQFF	TGTGCCAGCAGCTTAGGCGGGAGGGTAGGGAATGAGCAGTTCTTC
TRBJ1-3	.	.	TRBV2	CASRTSSGNTIYF	TGTGCCAGCAGAACGAGCTCTGGAAACACCATATATTTT
TRBJ1-2	TRBD1	.	TRBV2	CASSDDRGHGYTF	TGTGCCAGCAGTGACGACAGGGGACATGGCTACACCTTC
TRBJ2-4	.	.	TRBV7-9	CASSQGRDVNIQYF	TGCGCCAGCAGCCAGGGACGGGACGTAAACATTCAGTACTTC
TRBJ2-7	.	few	TRBV11-2	CASSRAYEQYF	TGTGCCAGCAGTCGCGCCTACGAGCAGTACTTC
TRBJ2-1	.	few	TRBV5-4	CASSITNSNEQFF	TGTGCCAGCAGCATAACGAATAGCAATGAGCAGTTCTTC
TRBJ2-7	TRBD2	few	TRBV5-4	CASSLTSGSHYEQYF	TGTGCCAGCAGCTTGACTAGCGGGAGCCACTACGAGCAGTACTTC
TRBJ1-6	.	few	TRBV10-3	CAISESDPGRWNSPLHF	TGTGCCATCAGTGAGTCCGACCCGGGACGGTGGAATTCACCCCTCCACTTT
TRBJ1-1	.	few	TRBV28	CASSKNTEAFF	TGTGCCAGCAGTAAGAACACTGAAGCTTTCTTT
TRBJ2-2	TRBD2	.	TRBV6-1	CASTGGPYTGELFF	TGTGCCAGCACGGGGGGTCCCTACACCGGGGAGCTGTTTTTT
TRBJ1-1	.	few	TRBV7-3	CASSLTANTEAFF	TGTGCCAGCAGCTTAACAGCAAACACTGAAGCTTTCTTT
TRBJ2-3	TRBD2	.	TRBV11-2	CASSHRLAEYTDTQYF	TGTGCCAGCAGCCACCGACTAGCGGAATACACAGATACGCAGTATTTT
TRBJ2-7	TRBD1	few	TRBV19	CASSLQGYEQYF	TGTGCCAGTAGTCTACAGGGGTACGAGCAGTACTTC
TRBJ2-2	.	few	TRBV28	CASSWGWVRLPNTGELFF	TGTGCCAGCAGTTGGGGATGGGTGCGGCTACCGAACACCGGGGAGCTGTTTTTT
TRBJ2-1	TRBD2	.	TRBV5-6	CASSLGLAATYNEQFF	TGTGCCAGCAGCTTAGGTCTAGCGGCAACTTACAATGAGCAGTTCTTC
TRBJ2-1	.	few	TRBV15	CATSTGSSYNEQFF	TGTGCCACCAGCACCGGTAGCTCCTACAATGAGCAGTTCTTC
TRBJ2-1	.	few	TRBV9	CASSVGTYNEQFF	TGTGCCAGCAGCGTAGGTACTTACAATGAGCAGTTCTTC
TRBJ2-7	.	few	TRBV7-8	CASSLLGGYEQYF	TGTGCCAGCAGCTTACTCGGAGGCTACGAGCAGTACTTC
TRBJ1-3	.	.	TRBV4-3	CASSSGSSGNTIYF	TGCGCCAGCAGTTCAGGGAGCTCTGGAAACACCATATATTTT
TRBJ1-1	.	few	TRBV28	CASKRGDTEAFF	TGTGCCAGCAAGAGGGGGGACACTGAAGCTTTCTTT
TRBJ1-3	.	.	TRBV9	CASSADSLVSGNTIYF	TGTGCCAGCAGCGCCGACAGTTTGGTTTCTGGAAACACCATATATTTT
TRBJ2-5	.	few	TRBV28	CASSLNILGSRETQYF	TGTGCCAGCAGTTTAAACATTCTGGGGAGTCGAGAGACCCAGTACTTC
TRBJ2-7	TRBD1	.	TRBV28	CASLGTVSSYEQYF	TGTGCCAGCCTAGGGACAGTGTCCTCCTACGAGCAGTACTTC
TRBJ2-3	TRBD2	few	TRBV15	CATSRGTSASTDTQYF	TGTGCCACCAGCAGAGGTACTAGCGCCAGCACAGATACGCAGTATTTT
TRBJ2-2	TRBD2	.	TRBV10-3	CAIRDSGRKFGELLF	TGTGCCATCAGAGATAGCGGGAGGAAATTCGGGGAGCTGCTTTTT
TRBJ2-4	.	few	TRBV5-1	CASSLVGENIQYF	TGCGCCAGCAGCTTGGTTGGTGAAAACATTCAGTACTTC
TRBJ1-3	.	few	TRBV5-6	CASSLVLERNTIYF	TGTGCCAGCAGCTTGGTGCTAGAGCGAAACACCATATATTTT
TRBJ1-2	TRBD1	.	TRBV6-4	CASSSDEQGRYGYTF	TGTGCCAGCAGCAGTGACGAACAGGGGCGCTATGGCTACACCTTC